The next 24 T cell receptor beta chains were all read from a single sample in a study of cytomegalovirus exposure and HLA in healthy donors. Vbeta (60) and Jbeta (13) primers were used in the PCR. Measured with immunoSEQ multiplex PCR; TCRdb has only the in-frame clones, and not every one. The sample lists about 170,000 clones, around 83% occurring once. Sequencing used PBMCs. These receptors all come from a man aged 25 to 40 in good health and CMV-seropositive.

The gene calls are TRBV7-8 and TRBJ2-1, with no clear D. The CDR3 is 14 amino acids. Trimming stripped 5 bases from V and 4 bases from J, with 12 bases between. Germline CDR1 reads SGHVS; CDR2 reads FQNEAQ. In DNA form, the CDR3 reads TGTGCCAGCAGCCGAGACGTACAGTACAATGAGCAGTTCTTC. Protein: CASSRDVQYNEQFF.

This clone was seen once. V and J are TRBV4-3 and TRBJ2-5, with D tentatively TRBD1 (5 bases). The assigned J gene may be wrong: the sequence end matches TRBJ2-7 better. Looked up from germline, CDR1 is LGHNA and CDR2 is YSLEER. The CDR3 is 16 amino acids. The CDR3 region has the DNA TGCGCCAGCAGCCAAAGCTATAGGGGCCTGGGGTACGAGCAGTACTTC. Its protein is CASSQSYRGLGYEQYF.

The J gene is TRBJ2-5, the V gene TRBV5-1, with TRBD2 identical over 10 bases. Germline loops: CDR1 SGHRS, CDR2 YFSETQ. CDR3 length: 16 residues. V gave up 4 bases and J gave up 0 bases; unmatched junction bases: 6. The CDR3 region is CASSPGLAANQETQYF. The CDR3 bases are TGCGCCAGCAGCCCCGGACTAGCGGCTAACCAAGAGACCCAGTACTTC.

The chain uses TRBV18 and TRBJ2-5, with 10 bases matching TRBD1. The germline CDR1 and CDR2 sequences are KGHSH and LQKENI. There are 16 residues in the CDR3. The junction had 9 bases not matched to a gene; V was cut back by 3 bases and J by 5 bases. CDR3 bases: TGTGCCAGCTCACCCCTTGACAGGGGGCTACGGGAGACCCAGTACTTC. As protein: CASSPLDRGLRETQYF. The full variable domain, in which reference TRBV18 and TRBJ2-5 provide the parts outside the CDR3, is NAGVMQNPRHLVRRRGQEARLRCSPMKGHSHVYWYRQLPEEGLKFMVYLQKENIIDESGMPKERFSAEFPKEGPSILRIQQVVRGDSAAYFCASSPLDRGLRETQYFGPGTRLLVL.

The chain recombines TRBV9 with TRBJ1-1; D gene uncertain. Trimming took off 0 bases at V and 1 base at J, with 10 bases between the two ends. This CDR3 has 15 residues. Germline V gene sequence: CDR1 SGDLS, CDR2 YYNGEE. CDR3 region: CASSVDPGSNTEAFF. The CDR3 coding sequence is TGTGCCAGCAGCGTAGACCCGGGTTCGAACACTGAAGCTTTCTTT.

The J gene is TRBJ1-2, the V gene TRBV27; TRBD1 agrees at 8 bases. Germline V gene lookup returns CDR1 MNHEY and CDR2 SMNVEV (reference sequence). The V gene end was trimmed by 6 bases and the J gene end by 4 bases; junction bases not matched to a gene: 4. The CDR3 sequence is 13 residues long. DNA for the CDR3: TGTGCCAGCAGAGCAGGGGGCAGCTATGGCTACACCTTC. This encodes CASRAGGSYGYTF.

The gene calls are TRBV7-9 and TRBJ1-1, with a tentative D call TRBD1 (5 bases). V was cut by 1 base and J by 4 bases, with 7 bases left in between. The CDR3 contains 13 residues. Germline V gene lookup returns CDR1 SEHNR and CDR2 FQNEAQ (reference sequence). CDR3 DNA: TGTGCCAGCAGCTTAGGGGGCGGCACTGAAGCTTTCTTT. Translated: CASSLGGGTEAFF. Full variable domain (rest looked up from reference TRBV7-9 and TRBJ1-1): DTGVSQNPRHKITKRGQNVTFRCDPISEHNRLYWYRQTLGQGPEFLTYFQNEAQLEKSRLLSDRFSAERPKGSFSTLEIQRTEQGDSAMYLCASSLGGGTEAFFGQGTRLTVV.

About this clone itself: The same CDR3 can be traced to other DNA sequences in this sample. The chain has TRBV19 and TRBJ1-2; D might be TRBD1 (6 bases). The V gene's germline CDR1 is LNHDA and CDR2 SQIVND (reference sequence). V was pared by 4 bases and J by 3 bases, with 12 bases between. CDR3 length: 14 residues. For the CDR3, the DNA is TGTGCCAGTAGTAGGCCGGGACAAGACTATGGCTACACCTTC. Protein sequence: CASSRPGQDYGYTF.

The CDR3: CASSSRTSAYEQYF. The CDR3 nucleotides read TGTGCCAGTAGTTCCCGGACTAGCGCGTACGAGCAGTACTTC. The chain is built from TRBV19 and TRBJ2-7, with TRBD2 matching over 9 bases. V lost 5 bases, J lost 4 bases, and 6 bases stayed unmatched. Germline V gene sequence: CDR1 LNHDA, CDR2 SQIVND (reference sequence). The CDR3 length is 14 residues.

This clone was recorded once. The chain recombines TRBV7-2 with TRBJ2-2; 8 positions match TRBD2. CDR1 is SGHTA and CDR2 is FQGNSA in the germline V gene. The CDR3 runs to 17 residues. Trimming cost V 1 base and J 5 bases; bases outside gene matches: 9. The CDR3 region has the DNA TGTGCCAGCAGCTTAGTTGGGAGCGGGAGTAGTACCGGGGAGCTGTTTTTT. Its translation is CASSLVGSGSSTGELFF.

V gene TRBV7-8 combines with J gene TRBJ2-5; D is ambiguous. Germline V lookup: CDR1 SGHVS, CDR2 FQNEAQ. The length of the CDR3 is 15 residues. V lost 3 bases and J lost 5, with 16 bases in between. The CDR3 sequence is CASSFLEPARETQYF. The CDR3 DNA reads TGTGCCAGCAGCTTTCTAGAGCCGGCCCGGGAGACCCAGTACTTC.

V and J are TRBV2 and TRBJ2-7, with 8 nucleotides matching TRBD1. Germline V CDR1 and CDR2: SNHLY, FYNNEI. This CDR3 is 14 amino acids long. V shed 8 bases and J 6 bases; nucleotides not matched to a gene: 12. The CDR3 bases are TGTGCCAGCGGGACAGGAGGTTTCAGGGTCGAGCAGTACGTC. It is translated as CASGTGGFRVEQYV.

CDR3 nucleotides: TGTGCCAGCAGTTCCAACAGATACTACGAGCAGTACTTC. It yields the protein CASSSNRYYEQYF. The chain combines TRBV6-5 with TRBJ2-7; D uncertain. Deletions cut 4 bases from V and 3 bases from J, with 10 bases between. The CDR3 loop spans 13 amino acids. The germline V gene has CDR1 MNHEY and CDR2 SVGAGI.

The rearrangement joins TRBV9 to TRBJ2-1; D is perhaps TRBD2 (6 bases). The germline V and J ends were trimmed by 4 bases and 5 bases, with 19 bases remaining between them. The CDR3 has 16 amino acids. The V gene's germline CDR1 is SGDLS and CDR2 YYNGEE. The CDR3 is CASSILGGPSNNEQFF. The CDR3 nucleotides read TGTGCCAGCAGCATACTGGGGGGACCTTCAAACAATGAGCAGTTCTTC.

This sequence joins TRBV7-2 and TRBJ1-1; D unresolved. V lost 5 bases, J lost 1 base, and 11 bases lay in between. The CDR3 loop spans 14 amino acids. CDR1 and CDR2 (germline): SGHTA, FQGNSA. The DNA for the CDR3 is TGTGCCAGCAGCCCAGGTGTGACGAACACTGAAGCTTTCTTT. Its translation is CASSPGVTNTEAFF.

The chain has TRBV7-6 and TRBJ1-1, with D tentatively TRBD1 (6 bases). V lost 1 base and J 8 bases, leaving 11 bases between the germline ends. The CDR3 length is 13 residues. CDR1 and CDR2 from the germline V gene are SGHVS and FNYEAQ. This CDR3 is CASSLEMGHEAFF. Written as DNA, the CDR3 is TGTGCCAGCAGCTTAGAAATGGGACACGAAGCTTTCTTT.

The chain combines TRBV11-3 with TRBJ2-1; 14 nucleotides align to TRBD2. The V gene end was trimmed by 3 bases and the J gene end by 6 bases; junction bases not matched to a gene: 4. The CDR3 sequence is 16 residues long. In germline, CDR1 is SGHNT, CDR2 YENEEA. In nucleotides, the CDR3 is TGTGCCAGCAGCTTCAGTGGACTAGCGGGGGGCAATGAGCAGTTCTTC. Protein: CASSFSGLAGGNEQFF.

The genes are TRBV6-7 and TRBJ2-7, with 7 positions matching TRBD1. TRBV6-7 is an ORF, with its function uncertain. V was pared by 7 bases and J by 4 bases, with 10 bases of the junction left unmatched. This CDR3 has 14 amino acids. The CDR3 sequence is CASTGQDNRYEQYV. The CDR3 nucleotides are TGTGCCAGCACCGGACAGGATAATAGGTACGAGCAGTACGTC.

This clone was counted many times. J is TRBJ2-7 and V is TRBV4-3, with D possibly TRBD1 on 5 matching bases. Germline V lookup: CDR1 LGHNA, CDR2 YSLEER. The V end lost 1 base, the J end lost 0 bases, and 7 bases lay between the germline ends. The CDR3 sequence is 14 residues long. The CDR3 nucleotides are TGCGCCAGCAGCCAAGCGACAGCCTCCTACGAGCAGTACGTC. It encodes CASSQATASYEQYV.

The V gene is TRBV21-1, the J gene TRBJ2-3; TRBD2, as called in the table, went unchecked against the DNA. TRBV21-1 constitutes a pseudogene. CDR3 length: 17 amino acids. CDR3 sequence reads: CASSKLRGTHRTDTQYF. DNA for the CDR3: TGTGCCAGCAGCAAACTACGGGGAACACATCGCACAGATACGCAGTATTTT.

A few counts support this clone. V and J are TRBV19 and TRBJ1-5, with 9 bases aligning to TRBD1. The CDR3 spans 15 residues. Trimming took 7 bases from V and 7 from J; bases not matched to a gene: 11. Per germline, CDR1 LNHDA and CDR2 SQIVND (reference sequence). CDR3 sequence (DNA): TGTGCCAGTACCCCGGGACAGGGTTGGAGACAGCCCCAGCATTTT. Translating it yields CASTPGQGWRQPQHF.

This clone was detected a few times. The rearrangement links TRBV5-5 to TRBJ2-1, with a tentative D call TRBD1 (5 bases). There are 15 residues in the CDR3. Germline CDR1 reads SGHKS; CDR2 reads YYEKEE (reference sequence). V lost 3 bases, J lost 3 bases, and 13 bases lay in between. This CDR3 reads CASSSFGRDYNEQFF. For the CDR3, the DNA is TGTGCCAGCAGCTCCTTCGGCAGGGACTACAATGAGCAGTTCTTC.

The chain employs TRBV11-3 and TRBJ2-2; D ambiguous. The CDR3 extends over 13 amino acids. Germline assignment: CDR1 SGHNT and CDR2 YENEEA. Trimming took 5 bases from V and 3 from J, leaving 7 bases between them. The CDR3 reads CASSPIYTGELFF. CDR3 nucleotides: TGTGCCAGCAGCCCCATTTACACCGGGGAGCTGTTTTTT.

The chain employs TRBV29-1 and TRBJ2-1; TRBD1 agrees at 8 bases. CDR1 is SQVTM, CDR2 ANQGSEA, per germline. This CDR3 spans 14 amino acids. V was pared by 6 bases and J by 0 bases, with 4 bases of the junction left unmatched. CDR3 region: CSVVGQGSYNEQFF. Here the CDR3 DNA reads TGCAGCGTAGTTGGACAGGGCTCCTACAATGAGCAGTTCTTC.